This T cell receptor (beta chain) came from a study of T cell clonality in common variable immunodeficiency. Germline V gives CDR1 SSHAT, CDR2 FNYEAQ (reference sequence). This CDR3 comprises 14 residues. V dropped 1 base and J dropped 4 bases, with 7 bases sitting between them. Aged roughly 8 to 65 years, CVID subjects averaged approximately 36 years old. Study observations and caveats: Fewer deletions and N-nucleotide insertions were reportedly seen in common variable immunodeficiency TCR beta sequences. Compared with healthy controls, CVID subjects showed increased TCRbeta clonality, mostly in about a third. Shared TCRbeta clones were fewer between CVID subjects than controls.

This clone occurred many times. No antigen is known for it. Read coverage stops 3 residues before the CDR3 terminus; the germline J gene supplies the remainder. Equal genomic DNA amounts from CVID and control samples were sequenced. The method was immunoSEQ multiplex PCR; TCRdb's version includes in-frame clones alone and lacks a portion of them. In total the sample includes roughly 25,000 clones, none of them seen once. Specimen: peripheral blood mononuclear cells. The J gene is TRBJ2-2, the V gene TRBV7-7, with D uncertain. This receptor was taken from a human donor with common variable immunodeficiency. The CDR3 sequence: CASSLVESTGELFF. The CDR3 DNA, read in part, is TGTGCCAGCAGCTTAGTAGAAAGCACCGGGGAG.